A selection of T cell receptor beta chains follows, all from one sample in a study of beta chain features in type 1 diabetes. Clones were sequenced by immunoSEQ multiplex PCR, and TCRdb holds only the in-frame ones, with some missing. The table shows 400,000 to 450,000 clones, with approximately 13% occurring only once. The source material was naive CD4+ T cells from blood. The source is a man aged 25-40 years in good health. CDR3s include the opening cysteine and the closing phenylalanine or tryptophan. D genes are given only for firm matches. Some rows have no size entry. The others give once, few or many, or a class for an expanded clone.

size: -
D: -
J: TRBJ2-3
V: TRBV18
DNA: TGTGCCAGCTCACCTGCTATAGTCTCTCCAGATACGCAGTATTTT
CDR3: CASSPAIVSPDTQYF

size: -
D: -
J: TRBJ2-3
V: TRBV7-3
DNA: TGTGCCAGCAGCCCCAACTCCGGGCTGGATACGCAGTATTTT
CDR3: CASSPNSGLDTQYF

size: few
D: -
J: TRBJ1-2
V: TRBV9
DNA: TGTGCCAGCAGCGTTGAGAATTATGGCTACACCTTC
CDR3: CASSVENYGYTF

size: -
D: -
J: TRBJ2-7
V: TRBV25-1
DNA: TGTGCCAGCAGTGGTGGCCTAAAGGGGAACGAGCAGTACTTC
CDR3: CASSGGLKGNEQYF

size: -
D: -
J: TRBJ1-2
V: TRBV29-1
DNA: TGCAGCGTGGACACAGGGTCTCCCCGAAGATATGGCTACACCTTC
CDR3: CSVDTGSPRRYGYTF

size: few
D: TRBD1
J: TRBJ1-4
V: TRBV23-1
DNA: TGCGCCAGCAGTCAATTAGGCAAAGGGGGCTCAACTAATGAAAAACTGTTTTTT
CDR3: CASSQLGKGGSTNEKLFF

size: -
D: -
J: TRBJ2-6
V: TRBV9
DNA: TGTGCCAGCAGCGGTGGGGCCAACGTCCTGACTTTC
CDR3: CASSGGANVLTF

size: few
D: -
J: TRBJ2-3
V: TRBV5-1
DNA: TGCGCCAGCAGTGGCGGGGTGAGCACAGATACGCAGTATTTT
CDR3: CASSGGVSTDTQYF

size: -
D: -
J: TRBJ2-5
V: TRBV7-9
DNA: TGTGCCAGCAGCCCCCAAACTCCTCTAGGCAGGGAGACCCAGTACTTC
CDR3: CASSPQTPLGRETQYF

size: -
D: -
J: TRBJ2-1
V: TRBV27
DNA: TGTGCCAGCAGTTTATCGCCGAGACAGTTCTTTTTATTCGGTAATGAGCAGTTCTTC
CDR3: CASSLSPRQFFLFGNEQFF

size: -
D: -
J: TRBJ1-1
V: TRBV6-5
DNA: TGTGCCAGCAGTAGACTCACGAACACTGAAGCTTTCTTT
CDR3: CASSRLTNTEAFF

size: few
D: TRBD1
J: TRBJ2-7
V: TRBV14
DNA: TGTGCCAGCAGCCCATGGACAGGGGTCTACGAGCAGTACTTC
CDR3: CASSPWTGVYEQYF

size: few
D: TRBD1
J: TRBJ2-7
V: TRBV7-2
DNA: TGTGCCAGCAGCTCCCAGGGGGCCTACGAGCAGTACTTC
CDR3: CASSSQGAYEQYF

size: -
D: TRBD2
J: TRBJ2-1
V: TRBV11-2
DNA: TGTGCCAGCAGCTTAATGCGGGGGACCTACAATGAGCAGTTCTTC
CDR3: CASSLMRGTYNEQFF